Listed here is a single T cell receptor (beta chain). Its antigen remains unidentified. Other DNA sequences from this sample encode an identical CDR3 as well. This sample is part of a study of T cell responses to AZD1222 COVID-19 vaccine. Study-wide points: Sampled repertoires all dated from after the peak T cell response. Females outnumbered males among donors, who were mostly white British; clonal diversity was possibly underestimated. Only a handful of AZD1222 recipients tested seropositive at baseline.

Some clones are missing from TCRdb's copy, which holds only in-frame ones; the method was immunoSEQ multiplex PCR. The repertoire holds about 270,000 clones, 94% seen once, with around 0.58% in the top ten. Second doses were pooled across both intervals (about 4 or about 12 weeks). The CDR3 loop spans 13 amino acids. V dropped 5 bases and J dropped 3 bases, with 11 bases sitting between them. Germline assignment: CDR1 MNHEY and CDR2 SVGAGI. This clonotype originated in an adult who received the AZD1222 COVID-19 vaccine. The gene calls are TRBV6-5 and TRBJ2-7; TRBD1 is a possible D gene (6 bases). The sequenced sample was peripheral blood, obtained 28 days after the second AZD1222 dose. CDR3 DNA: TGTGCCAGCAGTCCGGGACACCTCTACGAGCAGTACTTC. Its protein product is CASSPGHLYEQYF.